The clone carrying this T cell receptor (beta chain) was counted ten times or more. The antigen remains unidentified. V was shortened by 5 bases and J by 0 bases, with 18 bases between the two germline ends. The CDR3 is 16 residues long. Germline assignment: CDR1 DFQATT and CDR2 SNEGSKA (reference sequence). This sample stems from a study of metastatic and nonmetastatic thyroid tumors. Study context: Repertoire comparison spanned blood and tumor or nodule tissue of malignant and benign thyroid patients.

In the original analysis: The study's classifier, a distant-metastasis tool for papillary thyroid cancer, was built using CDR3 differences across clinicopathological groups. TCRdb re-processed the PCR reads through MiXCR. Here the V and J calls rest on TCRdb's processing, not on the authors' analysis. The sample has almost 70,000 clones; 13% to 15% are singletons. Notes on the study in general: As reported, TCR beta diversity in blood and tumor was significantly higher in malignant thyroid tumors than in benign nodules.

Patients underwent thyroid surgery, and none had received any treatment before it. The rearrangement joins TRBV20-1 to TRBJ2-3; a weak D match, TRBD2 (5 bases). The sample consisted of blood. The source of this sequence is a male donor with papillary thyroid cancer or a benign thyroid nodule (not recorded which). Some clones in this sample may be carry-over from other donors' samples. The CDR3 nucleotides are TGCAGTGCTGCCTTAAGGAGCGGCCTCAGCACAGATACGCAGTATTTT. Its translation: CSAALRSGLSTDTQYF.